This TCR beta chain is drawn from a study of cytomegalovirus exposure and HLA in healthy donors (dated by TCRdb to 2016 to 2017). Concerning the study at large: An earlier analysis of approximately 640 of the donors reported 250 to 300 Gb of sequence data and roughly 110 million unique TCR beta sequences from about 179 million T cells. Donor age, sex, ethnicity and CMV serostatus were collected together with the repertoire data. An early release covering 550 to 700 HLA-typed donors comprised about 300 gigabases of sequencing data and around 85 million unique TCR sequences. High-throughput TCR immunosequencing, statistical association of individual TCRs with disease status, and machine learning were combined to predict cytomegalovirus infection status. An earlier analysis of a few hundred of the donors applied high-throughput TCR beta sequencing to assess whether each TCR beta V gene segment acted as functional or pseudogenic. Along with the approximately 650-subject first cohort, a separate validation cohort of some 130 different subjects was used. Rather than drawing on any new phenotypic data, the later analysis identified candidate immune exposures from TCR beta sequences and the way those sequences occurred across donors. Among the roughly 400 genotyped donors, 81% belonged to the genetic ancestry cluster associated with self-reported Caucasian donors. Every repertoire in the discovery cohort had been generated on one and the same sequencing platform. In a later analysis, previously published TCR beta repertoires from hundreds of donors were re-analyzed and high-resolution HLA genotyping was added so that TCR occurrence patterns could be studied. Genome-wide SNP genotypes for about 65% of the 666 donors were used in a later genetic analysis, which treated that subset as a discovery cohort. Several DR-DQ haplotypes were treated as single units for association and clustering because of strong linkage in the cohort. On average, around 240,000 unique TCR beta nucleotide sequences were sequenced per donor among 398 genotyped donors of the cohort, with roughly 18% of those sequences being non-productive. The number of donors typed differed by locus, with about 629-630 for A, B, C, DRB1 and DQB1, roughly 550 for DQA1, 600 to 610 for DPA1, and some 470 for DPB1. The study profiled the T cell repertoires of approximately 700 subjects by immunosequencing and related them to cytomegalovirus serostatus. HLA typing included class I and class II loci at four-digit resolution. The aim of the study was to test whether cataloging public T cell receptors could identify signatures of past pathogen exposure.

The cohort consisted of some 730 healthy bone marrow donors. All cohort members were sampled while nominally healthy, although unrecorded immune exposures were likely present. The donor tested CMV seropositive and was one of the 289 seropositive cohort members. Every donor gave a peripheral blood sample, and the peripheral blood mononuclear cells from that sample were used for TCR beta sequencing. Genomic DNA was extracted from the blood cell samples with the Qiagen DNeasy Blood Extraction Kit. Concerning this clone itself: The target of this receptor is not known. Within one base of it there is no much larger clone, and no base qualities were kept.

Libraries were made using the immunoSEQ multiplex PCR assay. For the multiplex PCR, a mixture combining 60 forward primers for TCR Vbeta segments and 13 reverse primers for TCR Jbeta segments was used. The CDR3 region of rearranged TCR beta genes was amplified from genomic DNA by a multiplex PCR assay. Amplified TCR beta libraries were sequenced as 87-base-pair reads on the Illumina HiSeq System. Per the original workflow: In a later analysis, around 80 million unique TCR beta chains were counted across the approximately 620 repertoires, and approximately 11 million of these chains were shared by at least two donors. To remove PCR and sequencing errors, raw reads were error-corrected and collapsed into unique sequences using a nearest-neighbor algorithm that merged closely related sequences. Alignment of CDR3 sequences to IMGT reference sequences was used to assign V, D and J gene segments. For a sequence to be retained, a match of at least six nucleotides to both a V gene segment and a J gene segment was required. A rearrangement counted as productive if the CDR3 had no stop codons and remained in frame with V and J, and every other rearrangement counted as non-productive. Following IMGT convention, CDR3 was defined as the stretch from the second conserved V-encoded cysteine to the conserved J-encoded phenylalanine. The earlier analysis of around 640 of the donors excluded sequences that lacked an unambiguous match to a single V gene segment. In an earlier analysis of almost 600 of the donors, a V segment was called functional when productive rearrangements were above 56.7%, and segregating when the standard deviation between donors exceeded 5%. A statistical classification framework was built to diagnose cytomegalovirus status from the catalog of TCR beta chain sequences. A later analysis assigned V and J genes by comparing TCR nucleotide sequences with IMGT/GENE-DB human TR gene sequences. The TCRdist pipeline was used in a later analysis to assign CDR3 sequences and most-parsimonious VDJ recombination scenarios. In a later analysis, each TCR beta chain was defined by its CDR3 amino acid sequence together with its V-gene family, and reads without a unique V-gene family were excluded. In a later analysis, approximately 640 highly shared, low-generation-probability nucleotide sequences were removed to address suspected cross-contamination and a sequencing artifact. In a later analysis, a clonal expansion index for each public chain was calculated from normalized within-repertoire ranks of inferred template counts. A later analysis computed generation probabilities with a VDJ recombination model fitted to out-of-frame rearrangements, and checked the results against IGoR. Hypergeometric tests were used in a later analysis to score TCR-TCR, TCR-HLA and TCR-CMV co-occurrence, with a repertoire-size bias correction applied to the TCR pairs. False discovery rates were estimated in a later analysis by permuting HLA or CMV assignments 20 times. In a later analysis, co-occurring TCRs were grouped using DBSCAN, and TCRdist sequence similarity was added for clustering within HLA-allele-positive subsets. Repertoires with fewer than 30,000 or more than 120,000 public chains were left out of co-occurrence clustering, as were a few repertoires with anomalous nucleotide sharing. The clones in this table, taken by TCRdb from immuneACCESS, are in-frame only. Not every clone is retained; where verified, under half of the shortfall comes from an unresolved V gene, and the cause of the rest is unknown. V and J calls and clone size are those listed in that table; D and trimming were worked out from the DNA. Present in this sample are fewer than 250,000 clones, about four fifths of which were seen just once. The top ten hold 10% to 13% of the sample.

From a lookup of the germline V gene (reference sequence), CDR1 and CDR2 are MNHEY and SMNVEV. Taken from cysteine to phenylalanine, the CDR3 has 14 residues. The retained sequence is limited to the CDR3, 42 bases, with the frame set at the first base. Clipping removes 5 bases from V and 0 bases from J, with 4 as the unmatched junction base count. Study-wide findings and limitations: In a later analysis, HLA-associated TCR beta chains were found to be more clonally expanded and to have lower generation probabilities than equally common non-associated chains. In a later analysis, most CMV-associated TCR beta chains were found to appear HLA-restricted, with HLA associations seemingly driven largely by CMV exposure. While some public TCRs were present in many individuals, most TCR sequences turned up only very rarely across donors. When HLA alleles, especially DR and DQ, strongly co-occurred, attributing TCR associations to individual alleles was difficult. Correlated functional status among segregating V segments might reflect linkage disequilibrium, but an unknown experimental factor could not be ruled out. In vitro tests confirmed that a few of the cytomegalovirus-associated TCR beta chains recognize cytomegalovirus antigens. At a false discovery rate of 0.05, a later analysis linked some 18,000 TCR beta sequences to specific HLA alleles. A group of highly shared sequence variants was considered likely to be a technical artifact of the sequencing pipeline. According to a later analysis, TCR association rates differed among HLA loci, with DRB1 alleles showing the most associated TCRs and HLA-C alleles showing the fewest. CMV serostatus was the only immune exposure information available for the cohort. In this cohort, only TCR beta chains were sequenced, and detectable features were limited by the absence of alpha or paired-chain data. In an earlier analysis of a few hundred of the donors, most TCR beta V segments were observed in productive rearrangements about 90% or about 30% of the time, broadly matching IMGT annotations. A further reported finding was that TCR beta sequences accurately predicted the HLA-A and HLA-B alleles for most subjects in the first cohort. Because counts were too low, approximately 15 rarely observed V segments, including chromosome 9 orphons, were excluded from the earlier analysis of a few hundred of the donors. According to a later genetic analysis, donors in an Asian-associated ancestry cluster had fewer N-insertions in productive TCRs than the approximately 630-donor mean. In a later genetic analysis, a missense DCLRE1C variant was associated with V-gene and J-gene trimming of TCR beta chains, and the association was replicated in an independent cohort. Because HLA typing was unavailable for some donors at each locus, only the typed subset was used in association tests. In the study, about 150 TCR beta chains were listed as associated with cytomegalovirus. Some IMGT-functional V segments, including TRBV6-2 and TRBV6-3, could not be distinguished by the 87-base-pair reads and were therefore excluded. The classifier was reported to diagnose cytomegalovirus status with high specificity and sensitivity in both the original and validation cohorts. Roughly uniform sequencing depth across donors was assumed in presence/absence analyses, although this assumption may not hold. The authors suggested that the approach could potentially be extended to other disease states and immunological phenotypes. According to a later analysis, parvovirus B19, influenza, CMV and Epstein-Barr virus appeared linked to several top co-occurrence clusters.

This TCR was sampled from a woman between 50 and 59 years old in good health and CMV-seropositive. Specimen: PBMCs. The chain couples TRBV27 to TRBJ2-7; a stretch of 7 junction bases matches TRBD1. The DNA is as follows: TGTGCCAGCAGTCTACCAGGGGGCTCCTACGAGCAGTACTTC. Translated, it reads CASSLPGGSYEQYF.